Listed below are T cell receptor beta chains from one sample, sequenced in a study of regulatory T cells in long-lasting Graves disease. TCRdb analysed the multiplex PCR reads with MiXCR anew, one entry per CDR3 protein. The sample carries under 300,000 distinct CDR3 sequences, around 20% recorded once. The sequenced sample was peripheral blood mononuclear cells (PBMCs), obtained at new diagnosis, from a patient treated with antithyroid drugs. Receptors were obtained from a female donor with Graves disease. CDR3s include the opening cysteine and the closing phenylalanine or tryptophan. A D gene is named only where the DNA matches it firmly. Size is stated for part of the rows, as once, few or many counts, or as a class when the clone is expanded.

j_call	d_call	v_call	clone_size	cdr3_aa	cdr3_nt
TRBJ1-2	NA	TRBV12-3/TRBV12-4	many	CASSLGPDGYGYTF	TGTGCCAGCAGTCTCGGTCCAGATGGGTATGGCTACACCTTC
TRBJ1-3	NA	TRBV20-1	few	CSARGFTGNTIYF	TGCAGTGCTAGGGGCTTTACTGGAAACACCATATATTTT
TRBJ2-1	NA	TRBV6-2/TRBV6-3	many	CASTQWGRGYDEQFF	TGTGCCAGCACCCAATGGGGGAGGGGGTACGATGAGCAGTTCTTC
TRBJ1-4	TRBD1	TRBV7-9	many	CASSWGQDNEKLFF	TGTGCCAGCAGCTGGGGACAGGACAATGAAAAACTGTTTTTT
TRBJ2-5	NA	TRBV7-3	NA	CASSYQGETQYF	TGTGCCAGCAGTTACCAAGGGGAGACCCAGTACTTC
TRBJ2-3	NA	TRBV10-3	few	CAITDRASTDTQYF	TGTGCCATCACGGACAGAGCTAGCACAGATACGCAGTATTTT
TRBJ2-7	NA	TRBV28	many	CASSFGQVYEQYF	TGTGCCAGCAGTTTTGGACAAGTATACGAGCAGTACTTC
TRBJ2-1	TRBD2	TRBV13	many	CASTYSGRVNEQFF	TGTGCCAGCACCTATAGCGGGAGGGTCAATGAGCAGTTCTTC
TRBJ1-2	NA	TRBV30	many	CAWRAPVGYGYTF	TGTGCCTGGAGAGCCCCAGTAGGCTATGGCTACACCTTC
TRBJ2-2	TRBD2	TRBV6-1	many	CASSVLAGGSGELFF	TGTGCCAGCAGTGTTCTAGCGGGAGGGTCCGGGGAGCTGTTTTTT
TRBJ2-1	TRBD1	TRBV6-1	NA	CASSEGQGLFF	TGTGCCAGCAGTGAGGGACAGGGTTTGTTCTTC
TRBJ2-1	NA	TRBV13	many	CASSLPRTSNEQFF	TGTGCCAGCAGCCTACCCCGGACGAGTAATGAGCAGTTCTTC
TRBJ2-7	TRBD1	TRBV9	many	CASSATGGNEQYF	TGTGCCAGCAGCGCCACAGGGGGCAATGAGCAGTACTTC
TRBJ2-3	NA	TRBV5-5	many	CASSLGNSGSTDTQYF	TGTGCCAGCAGCCTCGGTAATAGCGGTAGCACAGATACGCAGTATTTT
TRBJ2-1	TRBD2	TRBV20-1	many	CSARDFGASGKVYNEQFF	TGCAGTGCTAGAGATTTCGGGGCTAGCGGGAAGGTATACAATGAGCAGTTCTTC
TRBJ1-6	TRBD1	TRBV4-1	NA	CASSQADRVYNSPLHF	TGCGCCAGCAGCCAAGCGGACAGGGTTTATAATTCACCCCTCCACTTT
TRBJ2-4	NA	TRBV7-2	many	CASSLGGANIQYF	TGTGCCAGCAGCTTAGGAGGGGCAAACATTCAGTACTTC
TRBJ1-2	NA	TRBV2	many	CASTTDPANYGYTF	TGTGCCAGCACTACAGACCCAGCTAACTATGGCTACACCTTC
TRBJ2-3	NA	TRBV24-1	many	CATSEPPEDTQYF	TGTGCCACCAGTGAACCCCCGGAAGATACGCAGTATTTT
TRBJ2-3	NA	TRBV28	many	CASILAGEYTDTQYF	TGTGCCAGCATTCTAGCCGGGGAATACACAGATACGCAGTATTTT
TRBJ2-1	NA	TRBV10-3	many	CAVSPEPGNEQFF	TGTGCCGTCTCTCCCGAGCCGGGGAATGAGCAGTTCTTC
TRBJ1-5	NA	TRBV2	many	CASSEGGGNQPQHF	TGTGCCAGCAGTGAAGGAGGGGGCAATCAGCCCCAGCATTTT
TRBJ1-1	NA	TRBV4-1	NA	CASSIGGQSTEAFF	TGCGCCAGCAGCATCGGTGGACAGTCCACTGAAGCTTTCTTT
TRBJ1-4	TRBD1	TRBV6-8	few	CASSYSGGLGQLLFF	TGTGCCAGCAGTTACTCGGGGGGGCTGGGACAGCTACTGTTTTTT
TRBJ2-1	TRBD2	TRBV19	many	CASTRRGSGLDNEQFF	TGTGCCAGTACCAGACGAGGTAGCGGGCTCGACAATGAGCAGTTCTTC
TRBJ1-2	TRBD1	TRBV12-3/TRBV12-4	many	CASSQTGTGYGYTF	TGTGCCAGCAGTCAGACAGGGACGGGCTATGGCTACACCTTC
TRBJ1-2	NA	TRBV10-1	many	CASSEGGGRGYGYTF	TGCGCCAGCAGTGAGGGGGGGGGCCGCGGCTATGGCTACACCTTC
TRBJ2-7	NA	TRBV4-1	NA	CASSQLADSYEQYF	TGCGCCAGCAGCCAACTAGCCGATTCCTACGAGCAGTACTTC
TRBJ2-1	NA	TRBV6-2/TRBV6-3	many	CASSVRYNEQFF	TGTGCCAGCAGTGTCCGGTACAATGAGCAGTTCTTC
TRBJ2-1	NA	TRBV7-9	many	CASSLESGWDEQFF	TGTGCCAGCAGCTTAGAATCCGGGTGGGATGAGCAGTTCTTC
TRBJ2-3	TRBD2	TRBV7-8	many	CASSLSSGSTDTQYF	TGTGCCAGCAGCCTGTCTAGCGGAAGCACAGATACGCAGTATTTT
TRBJ2-5	TRBD1	TRBV2	NA	CASSSGQGEGTQYF	TGTGCCAGCAGCTCTGGACAGGGTGAAGGGACCCAGTACTTC
TRBJ2-1	TRBD1	TRBV6-2/TRBV6-3	many	CASSELTGPYNEQFF	TGTGCCAGCAGTGAACTGACAGGGCCATACAATGAGCAGTTCTTC
TRBJ2-3	NA	TRBV7-9	NA	CASSSTFPWQYF	TGTGCCAGCAGCTCGACGTTTCCGTGGCAGTATTTT
TRBJ2-1	NA	TRBV20-1	few	CSATRAGRTNEQFF	TGCAGTGCCACTCGCGCGGGGAGGACCAATGAGCAGTTCTTC
TRBJ2-1	TRBD2	TRBV30	many	CAWSEGSGRPNEQFF	TGTGCCTGGAGTGAGGGTAGCGGGAGACCAAATGAGCAGTTCTTC
TRBJ2-3	TRBD2	TRBV20-1	many	CSARVGGRVGRDTQYF	TGCAGTGCTAGAGTAGGCGGGAGAGTCGGGAGAGATACGCAGTATTTT
TRBJ1-2	TRBD1	TRBV12-3/TRBV12-4	many	CASSPRQGLDGYTF	TGTGCCAGCAGTCCCCGACAGGGGTTGGATGGCTACACCTTC
TRBJ2-1	NA	TRBV11-2	many	CASSLRRLSDDEQFF	TGTGCCAGCAGCTTAAGGAGACTCTCGGACGATGAGCAGTTCTTC
TRBJ2-5	NA	TRBV28	many	CASTVTGPETQYF	TGTGCCAGCACCGTGACTGGTCCGGAGACCCAGTACTTC
TRBJ2-1	NA	TRBV24-1	many	CATSDFWGNEQFF	TGTGCCACCAGTGATTTTTGGGGGAATGAGCAGTTCTTC
TRBJ2-7	TRBD2	TRBV6-1	many	CASSELAGESYEQYF	TGTGCCAGCAGCGAATTAGCGGGAGAAAGCTACGAGCAGTACTTC
TRBJ1-5	TRBD1	TRBV20-1	NA	CSARHGTANNQPQHF	TGCAGTGCCCGACATGGGACAGCTAACAATCAGCCCCAGCATTTT
TRBJ2-7	TRBD1	TRBV2	medium-sized	CASSGQGLFEQYF	TGTGCCAGCAGCGGACAGGGGTTATTCGAGCAGTACTTC
TRBJ1-2	NA	TRBV12-5	NA	CASGLYQDGYYGYTF	TGTGCTAGTGGTTTGTACCAGGACGGATACTATGGCTACACCTTC
TRBJ2-7	TRBD1	TRBV20-1	NA	CSASDSGGLINEQYF	TGCAGTGCTAGTGATTCAGGGGGCTTAATTAACGAGCAGTACTTC
TRBJ2-7	TRBD1	TRBV12-3/TRBV12-4	many	CASSFRDRGYEQYF	TGTGCCAGCAGTTTCCGGGACAGGGGGTACGAGCAGTACTTC
TRBJ2-5	TRBD1	TRBV28	NA	CASSLQYTAYRDRVMRYQETQYF	TGTGCCAGCAGTTTACAGTACACCGCATACCGGGACAGAGTTATGCGGTATCAAGAGACCCAGTACTTC
TRBJ2-7	TRBD2	TRBV27	many	CASRLSGPSSYEQYF	TGTGCCAGCAGGCTTAGCGGGCCTTCCTCCTACGAGCAGTACTTC
TRBJ1-4	NA	TRBV11-2	many	CASSLEREKLFF	TGTGCCAGCAGCTTAGAGAGGGAAAAACTGTTTTTT
TRBJ2-3	NA	TRBV2	NA	CASTSPTDTQYF	TGTGCCAGCACTTCCCCCACAGATACGCAGTATTTT